This T cell receptor beta chain originates from a study of cytomegalovirus exposure and HLA in healthy donors. The CDR3 loop spans 14 amino acids. Germline CDR1 is SGHTA and CDR2 is FQGNSA. The V gene end was trimmed by 4 bases and the J gene end by 2 bases; junction bases not matched to a gene: 4. About this clone itself: Other DNA sequences in the same sample also yield this CDR3.

It was with 60 Vbeta and 13 Jbeta primers that the PCR ran. TCRdb's copy holds only in-frame clones and misses some; the assay was immunoSEQ multiplex PCR. The repertoire has approximately 180,000 clones, around 85% of them found once; the top ten carry around 2%. The sample consisted of PBMCs. The TCR comes from a man between 18 and 29 years old in good health and CMV-seronegative. The chain is built from TRBV7-2 and TRBJ2-7, with TRBD1 matching 8 bases. CDR3 sequence (DNA): TGTGCCAGCAGCTCTGACAGGGGCCCCTACGAGCAGTACTTC. Its translation is CASSSDRGPYEQYF.